This T cell receptor beta chain was retrieved from a study of T-cell memory formation after mild COVID-19. General observations from the study: Clones contracting across day 15 to 85 had a balanced CD4/CD8 profile; later expanding clones leaned CD4+. Within pre-infection memory, some responding clones were found, suggesting cross-reactive memory joined.

This clonotype was observed a handful of times. As yet, its antigen is unknown. Using constant-segment primers, 5'RACE produced TCR alpha and TCR beta cDNA libraries carrying sample barcodes and UMIs. One entry per CDR3 protein results from TCRdb running MiXCR on the 5' RACE reads. There are about 13,000 distinct CDR3 sequences in the sample; about a sixth occur only once, and approximately 54% lies in the top ten. CDR1 is LGHNA, CDR2 YNFKEQ, per germline. This CDR3 is built from 16 residues. V lost 2 bases and J 2 bases, leaving 16 bases between the germline ends. Sequencing was carried out using PBMCs or a T cell subset sorted from them (not recorded which). The rearrangement joins TRBV4-2 to TRBJ2-7; D tentatively reads TRBD1 or TRBD2 (5 bases each). The receptor comes from a man between 18 and 35 years old who had mild COVID-19 (a few samples of this study predate the infection). Cell type and time point are not known. The CDR3 DNA reads as TGTGCCAGCAGCCAACAGGGCCACGGGGTCCCCTACGAGCAGTACTTC. Translating gives CASSQQGHGVPYEQYF.